Following are 19 T cell receptor beta chains from one sample sequenced in a study of T cell repertoires in cytomegalovirus infection (dated by TCRdb to the late 2010s). Sequencer: Illumina HiSeq 1500. TCRdb handled the public reads itself, with Q25 trimming in fastp and clone calling in MiXCR, and kept productive beta chains. Under each unique CDR3 protein, matching rows form one entry showing the most common genes and DNA. For this sample there are about 830,000 distinct CDR3 sequences; about 30% appear just once. About an eighth of the sample rests with the top ten. The meaning of the sample's treatment or condition label: in vitro stimulation with specific CMV peptide epitopes to enrich CMV-specific T cells. For these TCRs, the target antigens are not known. The sample in question was cultured CD8+ T cells from PBMCs, obtained from culture after CMV antigen stimulation. These receptors were obtained from a human donor in good health (CMV status not recorded). Some clones in this sample may be carry-over from other donors' samples.

This clonotype was observed many times. CDR3 sequence (DNA): TGTGCCAGCAGCTTAACAGGGGTGGGGTACAATGAGCAGTTCTTC. Its translation is CASSLTGVGYNEQFF. The chain employs TRBV7-2 and TRBJ2-1, with 7 bases fitting TRBD1. Germline CDR1 is SGHTA and CDR2 is FQGNSA. V lost 2 bases to trimming and J lost 4 bases; unmatched junction nucleotides: 5. The CDR3 contains 15 residues.

The gene calls are TRBV27 and TRBJ1-2; D uncertain. V was pared by 3 bases and J by 2 bases, with 13 bases between. This CDR3 has 15 amino acids. Germline loops: CDR1 MNHEY, CDR2 SMNVEV (reference sequence). The CDR3 DNA reads TGTGCCAGCAGTTTGTCGGGTTACGGGAACTATGGCTACACCTTC. This codes for CASSLSGYGNYGYTF.

The gene calls are TRBV27 and TRBJ1-5; the match to TRBD1 covers 7 bases. CDR1 is MNHEY and CDR2 is SMNVEV in the germline V gene (reference sequence). The V segment lost 5 bases and the J segment 4 bases; nucleotides outside the gene matches: 11. CDR3 length: 16 residues. CDR3 residues: CASSTRRDSRNQPQHF. The CDR3 DNA follows: TGTGCCAGCAGTACGCGCCGGGACAGTCGGAATCAGCCCCAGCATTTT.

The sample holds many counts of this clonotype. The chain combines TRBV7-9 with TRBJ1-6; D might be TRBD1 (5 bases). V shed 5 bases and J shed 9 bases, with 17 bases lying between them. Germline lookup yields CDR1 SEHNR and CDR2 FQNEAQ (reference sequence). CDR3 length equals 15 residues. In nucleotides, the CDR3 is TGTGCCAGCAGCCCCAACAGACAGATAACTTCACCCCTCCACTTT. Translated: CASSPNRQITSPLHF.

This clonotype came up a few times. V gene TRBV6-5 combines with J gene TRBJ2-6; D gene unclear. V lost 1 base and J 1 base, leaving 8 bases between the germline ends. Germline lookup yields CDR1 MNHEY and CDR2 SVGAGI. The CDR3 spans 16 residues. CDR3 bases: TGTGCCAGCAGTTACTTCGCCCTTTCTGGGGCCAACGTCCTGACTTTC. Protein sequence: CASSYFALSGANVLTF.

V gene TRBV4-1 combines with J gene TRBJ1-2; 11 bases are a match to TRBD1. Germline values: CDR1 MGHRA, CDR2 YSYEKL. The CDR3 totals 17 residues. With 8 bases clipped from V and 3 bases from J, the junction kept 14 bases outside the gene matches. The chain's CDR3 is CASGPPPGTGGDYGYTF. The CDR3 bases are TGCGCCAGCGGCCCCCCTCCTGGGACAGGGGGTGACTATGGCTACACCTTC.

This clonotype was found once. The junction and the germline gene differ at one end; a read error may be behind it. The chain combines TRBV6-6 with TRBJ1-1; 12 bases align to TRBD1. Germline V CDR1 and CDR2: MNHNY, SVGAGI (reference sequence). The CDR3 loop spans 16 amino acids. In DNA form, the CDR3 reads TGTGACAGCAGTTACCGGGACAGGGGGCGAGGAACTGAAGCTTTCTTT. Its translation is CDSSYRDRGRGTEAFF.

This clonotype occurred many times. The V call is TRBV7-9, the J call TRBJ2-7, with D perhaps matching TRBD2 (5 bases). Trimming removed 2 bases from V and 2 bases from J, with 10 bases in between. CDR3 length equals 14 residues. Germline V gene lookup returns CDR1 SEHNR and CDR2 FQNEAQ (reference sequence). The CDR3 nucleotides read TGTGCCAGCAGCTTAACCGGGGTCGCCTACGAGCAGTACTTC. It codes for CASSLTGVAYEQYF. Combining the CDR3 with reference TRBV7-9 and TRBJ2-7 gives the whole variable domain DTGVSQNPRHKITKRGQNVTFRCDPISEHNRLYWYRQTLGQGPEFLTYFQNEAQLEKSRLLSDRFSAERPKGSFSTLEIQRTEQGDSAMYLCASSLTGVAYEQYFGPGTRLTVT.

Ten or more counts support this clonotype. V gene TRBV6-1 combines with J gene TRBJ2-7, with a possible D match to TRBD1 (6 bases). The CDR3 covers 13 residues. The V end lost 4 bases, the J end lost 2 bases, and 9 bases lay between the germline ends. Germline CDR1 MNHNS, CDR2 SASEGT. The CDR3 sequence: CASSARTAYEQYV. The CDR3 nucleotides read TGTGCCAGCAGTGCGCGGACAGCCTACGAGCAGTACGTC.

This clonotype was seen only a few times. The V gene is TRBV7-9, the J gene TRBJ1-2; D unresolved. The CDR3 is made up of 15 amino acids. The V end was cut by 6 bases, the J end by 0 bases, with 14 bases between. The germline CDR1 and CDR2 sequences are SEHNR and FQNEAQ (reference sequence). The CDR3 DNA reads as TGTGCCAGCAGTTTCCCTAGTGGAGCTAACTATGGCTACACCTTC. It translates to CASSFPSGANYGYTF.

This clonotype has just a few counts. The chain uses TRBV6-6 and TRBJ2-7, with D maybe TRBD2 (5 bases). Germline CDR1 and CDR2: MNHNY and SVGAGI (reference sequence). The CDR3 extends over 14 amino acids. V lost 2 bases, J lost 1 base, and 9 bases lay in between. CDR3 sequence (DNA): TGTGCCAGCAGTTACGATCGGGGTTCCTACGAGCAGTACGTC. Amino acids: CASSYDRGSYEQYV.

This clonotype was seen a few times. This sequence joins TRBV27 and TRBJ2-7; the D gene is possibly TRBD1 (6 bases). CDR1 and CDR2 (germline): MNHEY, SMNVEV (reference sequence). V was pared by 4 bases and J by 5 bases, with 9 bases between. The CDR3 runs to 12 residues. The CDR3 reads CASSSTGNEQYF. The CDR3, as DNA: TGTGCCAGCAGTTCCACAGGGAACGAGCAGTACTTC.

The V gene is TRBV5-4, the J gene TRBJ1-1; 9 bases fit TRBD1. Germline lookup yields CDR1 SGHNT and CDR2 YYREEE (reference sequence). V gave up 3 bases and J gave up 5 bases; unmatched junction bases: 5. The CDR3 is 14 amino acids. CDR3 region: CASSWGQGDTEAFF. As DNA, the CDR3 is TGTGCCAGCAGCTGGGGACAGGGAGATACTGAAGCTTTCTTT.

At least ten counts were recorded for this clonotype. J is TRBJ1-5 and V is TRBV6-1; D remains unclear. CDR1 is MNHNS and CDR2 is SASEGT in the germline V gene. The CDR3 consists of 14 residues. With 1 base removed from V and 7 bases from J, the gap between germline ends came to 11 bases. The CDR3 nucleotides read TGTGCCAGCAGTGAAGGGTTTATCCGCCAGCCCCAGCATTTT. Its protein product is CASSEGFIRQPQHF.

This chain uses TRBV7-9 with TRBJ1-2, with D unclear. The germline V gene encodes CDR1 SEHNR and CDR2 FQNEAQ (reference sequence). This CDR3 contains 15 residues. V was pared by 4 bases and J by 2 bases, with 14 bases between. The CDR3 DNA follows: TGTGCCAGCAGCTGGGTCAAAGACGGGAACTATGGCTACACCTTC. Its protein product is CASSWVKDGNYGYTF.

This clonotype has only one observation. At one boundary the junction diverges from the germline segment, which might be a read error. J is TRBJ1-1 and V is TRBV12-3 or TRBV12-4; TRBD1 aligns across 10 bases. This CDR3 spans 16 amino acids. CDR3 sequence (DNA): TGTGCCATCCACGGAGGGGGACAGGGGTTGTGGACTGAATCTTTCTTT. Residues: CAIHGGGQGLWTESFF.

Note on this clonotype: A read error is possible here, since a much larger clone lies one base away. The chain has TRBV7-9 and TRBJ2-3, with D possibly TRBD2 on 5 matching bases. The CDR3 is made up of 13 amino acids. Trimming took off 8 bases at V and 10 bases at J, with 19 bases between the two ends. The germline V gene encodes CDR1 SEHNR and CDR2 FQNEAQ (reference sequence). The CDR3 region is CASGDEGGGPQYF. DNA of the CDR3: TGTGCCAGCGGCGATGAGGGTGGCGGCCCGCAGTATTTT.

This clonotype was recorded many times. The chain has TRBV7-8 and TRBJ2-7; the D is unclear. CDR1 and CDR2 (germline): SGHVS, FQNEAQ. The V end was cut by 3 bases, the J end by 1 base, with 7 bases between. The CDR3 runs 13 residues. The CDR3 DNA reads as TGTGCCAGCAGCTTGGCCGGGTCCTACGAGCAGTACGTC. Its translation is CASSLAGSYEQYV.

This clonotype was seen more than once but under ten times. The V and J genes are TRBV7-9 and TRBJ2-5, with D unclear. The length of the CDR3 is 16 residues. Trimming took off 3 bases at V and 2 bases at J, with 16 bases between the two ends. The germline V gene encodes CDR1 SEHNR and CDR2 FQNEAQ (reference sequence). CDR3 region: CASSFPSLQIQETQYF. CDR3 nucleotide sequence: TGTGCCAGCAGCTTCCCCTCTTTGCAGATACAAGAGACCCAGTACTTC.